Below are 10 T cell receptor beta chains sequenced from a single sample in a study of blood T cells in healthy people across ages. For the second PCR, which ran for about 7 to 11 cycles, a sample-barcoded 5' primer and a J-beta primer mix were used. TCRdb independently ran MiXCR on the 5' RACE reads; one entry per CDR3 protein. This table has fewer than 1.5 million distinct CDR3 sequences, around two fifths appearing once. Sequencing was carried out using blood. These receptors originate from a woman in her late teens or twenties in good health.

The V call is TRBV12-3 or TRBV12-4, the J call TRBJ2-3, with 8 positions matching TRBD2. The CDR3 is made up of 14 amino acids. J lost 14 bases, V lost 8 bases, and 18 bases had no gene match. CDR3 DNA sequence: TGTGCCAGCTCCCCCAACCCCGGGACTAGTCGGCTGTATTTT. This translates into CASSPNPGTSRLYF.

V is TRBV6-6 and J is TRBJ2-3; D unclear. The germline V gene has CDR1 MNHNY and CDR2 SVGAGI (reference sequence). V was cut by 2 bases and J by 2 bases, with 11 bases left in between. This CDR3 has 15 residues. CDR3 sequence reads: CASSYRAAYTDTQYF. As DNA, the CDR3 is TGTGCCAGCAGTTACCGGGCGGCCTACACAGATACGCAGTATTTT.

This clonotype was seen a single time. This chain joins TRBV20-1 and TRBJ1-1; D is perhaps TRBD1 (5 bases). The CDR3 is 14 residues long. V dropped 2 bases and J dropped 0 bases, with 10 bases sitting between them. CDR1 and CDR2 from the germline V gene are DFQATT and SNEGSKA (reference sequence). DNA of the CDR3: TGCAGTGCTAGACGAGGAGGGGTGAACACTGAAGCTTTCTTT. It is translated as CSARRGGVNTEAFF.

Here the CDR3 DNA reads TGCAGTGCTTCTACACTAGCGGGAATCGGCCATGAGCAGTTCTTC. Translation: CSASTLAGIGHEQFF. This chain uses TRBV20-1 with TRBJ2-1, with 10 bases lining up with TRBD2. The CDR3 spans 15 residues. The junction had 12 bases not matched to a gene; V was cut back by 5 bases and J by 8 bases. The V gene's germline CDR1 is DFQATT and CDR2 SNEGSKA (reference sequence).

V usage is TRBV20-1 and J usage is TRBJ1-4; tentative D call: TRBD1 (6 bases). V gave up 5 bases and J gave up 7 bases, with 14 bases separating them. The CDR3 consists of 13 residues. CDR1 and CDR2 from the germline V gene are DFQATT and SNEGSKA (reference sequence). In DNA form, the CDR3 reads TGCAGTGCTCAGGGAGGGGGAGGTGAAAAACTGTTTTTT. It is translated as CSAQGGGGEKLFF.

This clonotype has just a few counts. The genes are TRBV28 and TRBJ1-5; D unclear. Trimming cost V 7 bases and J 3 bases, with 13 bases left between them. Germline V gene lookup returns CDR1 MDHEN and CDR2 SYDVKM. CDR3 length: 14 amino acids. The CDR3 DNA reads as TGTGCCAGCACCTCAGATCGGACCAATCAGCCCCAGCATTTT. This translates into CASTSDRTNQPQHF.

The rearrangement links TRBV14 to TRBJ1-6; 10 nucleotides line up with TRBD1. This CDR3 has 20 amino acids. The V gene's germline CDR1 is SGHDN and CDR2 FVKESK. The trim removed 1 base at V and 0 bases at J, leaving 9 bases unmatched. The CDR3 region has the DNA TGTGCCAGCAGCCAAGGCCTGGGACAGGGGTCCTTCTCCTATAATTCACCCCTCCACTTT. It encodes CASSQGLGQGSFSYNSPLHF.

Of note for this clonotype: Given a much more abundant clone one base away, this may be a read error. This chain joins TRBV20-1 and TRBJ1-2; TRBD1 matches at 11 bases. The V and J ends lost 4 bases and 1 base, in that order; junction bases with no gene match: 5. This CDR3 has 15 residues. Looked up from germline, CDR1 is DFQATT and CDR2 is SNEGSKA (reference sequence). The CDR3 here is CSATPGQGVNYGYTF. The DNA of the CDR3 is TGCAGTGCTACACCGGGACAGGGGGTTAACTATGGCTACACCTTC.

The chain combines TRBV6-6 with TRBJ1-6; D call uncertain. CDR1 MNHNY and CDR2 SVGAGI come from the germline V gene (reference sequence). The CDR3 runs to 12 residues. Trimming pared 11 bases from V and 10 bases from J, leaving 15 bases between. The CDR3 is CAGWNPGSPLHF. In DNA form, the CDR3 reads TGTGCCGGTTGGAACCCGGGGTCACCCCTCCACTTT.

The chain has TRBV15 and TRBJ2-3; D is tentatively TRBD1 or TRBD2 (5 bases each). The CDR3 consists of 14 residues. The V gene lost 1 base and the J gene lost 6 bases, with 11 bases spanning the gap. Germline V gives CDR1 LNHNV, CDR2 YYDKDF (reference sequence). The CDR3 here is CATSRVAGTDTQYF. CDR3 bases: TGTGCCACCAGCAGAGTGGCAGGGACCGATACGCAGTATTTT.